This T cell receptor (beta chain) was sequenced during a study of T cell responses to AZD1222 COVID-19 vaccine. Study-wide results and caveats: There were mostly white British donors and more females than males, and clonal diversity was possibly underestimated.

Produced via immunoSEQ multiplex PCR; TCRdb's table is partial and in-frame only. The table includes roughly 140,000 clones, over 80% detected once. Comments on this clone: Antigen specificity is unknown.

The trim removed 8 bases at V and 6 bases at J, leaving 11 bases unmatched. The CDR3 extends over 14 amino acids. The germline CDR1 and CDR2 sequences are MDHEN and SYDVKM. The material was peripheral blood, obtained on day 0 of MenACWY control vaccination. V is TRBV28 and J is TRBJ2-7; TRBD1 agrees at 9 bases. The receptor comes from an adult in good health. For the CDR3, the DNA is TGTGCCAGCTTTAACCTCGGGACAGGGACCGAGCAGTACTTC. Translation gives CASFNLGTGTEQYF. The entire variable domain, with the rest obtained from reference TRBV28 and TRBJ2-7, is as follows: DVKVTQSSRYLVKRTGEKVFLECVQDMDHENMFWYRQDPGLGLRLIYFSYDVKMKEKGDIPEGYSVSREKKERFSLILESASTNQTSMYLCASFNLGTGTEQYFGPGTRLTVT.